This TCR beta chain was found in a study of identical twins. This clonotype has a count of ten or more. TCRdb analysed the 5' RACE reads with MiXCR anew, one entry per CDR3 protein. The sample records 400,000 to 550,000 distinct CDR3 sequences, 13% to 15% being singletons. The CDR3 loop spans 15 amino acids. V lost 0 bases to trimming and J lost 1 base, with 8 bases between them. Germline V CDR1 and CDR2: SGHRS, YFSETQ. The same specimen was also included in a second study, on yellow fever vaccine responses in identical twins.

This rearrangement joins TRBV5-1 to TRBJ2-1, with D hard to call. The receptor's source is a woman between 18 and 29 years old in good health. Sequencing was done on a sample of CD4+ T cells sorted from blood. The chain's CDR3 is CASSLAVLSYNEQFF. The DNA for the CDR3 is TGCGCCAGCAGCTTGGCGGTTCTATCCTACAATGAGCAGTTCTTC.